This T cell receptor (beta chain) was sequenced in a study of blood T cell repertoires in COVID-19. V dropped 3 bases and J dropped 4 bases, with 6 bases sitting between them. The CDR3 covers 12 residues. Germline V lookup: CDR1 SEHNR, CDR2 FQNEAQ (reference sequence). The assay was immunoSEQ multiplex PCR, and TCRdb's table has in-frame clones only and misses some. The profile shows 270,000 or so clones, about nine tenths of them singletons. Sequenced sample: peripheral blood. The TCR was taken from a woman younger than 45 with active or convalescent COVID-19. The chain links TRBV7-9 to TRBJ2-5; D is uncertain. The CDR3 sequence is CASSLSSETQYF. CDR3 sequence (DNA): TGTGCCAGCAGCTTGTCTTCAGAGACCCAGTACTTC.